Listed here are 7 T cell receptor beta chains from one sample, sequenced in a study of shared T cell receptors in the human thymus. Generated by immunoSEQ multiplex PCR, the TCRdb table keeps only in-frame clones and is missing some. This table holds about 660,000 clones, around 89% found once. The data were also submitted as part of a second study, on human thymus T cells.

The sequencing sample was made of thymocytes. These receptors were taken from a boy under three years old with a congenital heart defect.

V usage is TRBV27 and J usage is TRBJ1-2, with TRBD1 identical over 7 bases. The germline gives CDR1 MNHEY, CDR2 SMNVEV (reference sequence). The ends lost 5 bases at V and 6 bases at J; junction bases unmatched: 12. This CDR3 comprises 15 residues. CDR3 in amino acids: CASSPRAGGIDGYTF. DNA of the CDR3: TGTGCCAGCAGTCCCCGGGCAGGGGGGATTGATGGCTACACCTTC.

This clone was seen only once. This sequence joins TRBV6-6 and TRBJ2-7, with 9 bases aligning to TRBD2. Germline lookup yields CDR1 MNHNY and CDR2 SVGAGI (reference sequence). This CDR3 comprises 15 residues. V shed 2 bases and J 5 bases; nucleotides not matched to a gene: 7. The CDR3 sequence is CASSYVGLARDEQYF. The CDR3 region has the DNA TGTGCCAGCAGTTACGTCGGACTAGCGAGGGACGAGCAGTACTTC.

J is TRBJ2-7 and V is TRBV5-5; the D gene is possibly TRBD2 (7 bases). The CDR3 has 16 amino acids. Trimming stripped 6 bases from V and 2 bases from J, with 21 bases between. Germline V gene sequence: CDR1 SGHKS, CDR2 YYEKEE (reference sequence). The CDR3 DNA sequence: TGTGCCAGCAAACCCAGGAGGGGGGAGGGTGCCTACGAGCAGTACTTC. Its protein product is CASKPRRGEGAYEQYF.

The rearrangement links TRBV7-9 to TRBJ2-1; tentative D call: TRBD2 (5 bases). CDR3 length: 10 residues. Germline CDR1 and CDR2: SEHNR and FQNEAQ (reference sequence). V lost 10 bases to trimming and J lost 15 bases, with 16 bases between them. CDR3 sequence reads: CATTVTRGFF. The CDR3 bases are TGTGCCACCACCGTGACTCGGGGGTTCTTC.

V and J are TRBV5-8 and TRBJ2-1, with 14 nucleotides matching TRBD2. Germline V lookup: CDR1 SGHTS, CDR2 YDEGEE. Trimming cost V 7 bases and J 5 bases; bases outside gene matches: 8. The CDR3 contains 16 residues. The CDR3 DNA reads as TGTGCCAGCGGAACGGGACTAGCGGGAGTAGACAATGAGCAGTTCTTC. The encoded protein is CASGTGLAGVDNEQFF. The full variable domain, completed using reference TRBV5-8 and TRBJ2-1, is EAGVTQSPTHLIKTRGQQATLRCSPISGHTSVYWYQQALGLGLQFLLWYDEGEERNRGNFPPRFSGRQFPNYSSELNVNALELEDSALYLCASGTGLAGVDNEQFFGPGTRLTVL.

The chain couples TRBV6-1 to TRBJ2-4; 12 nucleotides line up with TRBD2. CDR3 length: 19 residues. V shed 2 bases, J shed 2 bases, and the junction held 10 bases outside the gene matches. Looked up from germline, CDR1 is MNHNS and CDR2 is SASEGT. Written as DNA, the CDR3 is TGTGCCAGCAGTGAAAGGGGCCCTAGCGGGAGGGACCCCAAAAACATTCAGTACTTC. Amino acids: CASSERGPSGRDPKNIQYF.

This rearrangement joins TRBV2 to TRBJ1-3; D is unresolved. CDR3 length: 16 amino acids. Deletions cut 7 bases from V and 2 bases from J, with 18 bases between. Germline V gene data show CDR1 as SNHLY and CDR2 as FYNNEI. The CDR3 loop is CASKLRAASAGNTIYF. CDR3 sequence (DNA): TGTGCCAGCAAGTTGAGAGCGGCGTCGGCTGGAAACACCATATATTTT.